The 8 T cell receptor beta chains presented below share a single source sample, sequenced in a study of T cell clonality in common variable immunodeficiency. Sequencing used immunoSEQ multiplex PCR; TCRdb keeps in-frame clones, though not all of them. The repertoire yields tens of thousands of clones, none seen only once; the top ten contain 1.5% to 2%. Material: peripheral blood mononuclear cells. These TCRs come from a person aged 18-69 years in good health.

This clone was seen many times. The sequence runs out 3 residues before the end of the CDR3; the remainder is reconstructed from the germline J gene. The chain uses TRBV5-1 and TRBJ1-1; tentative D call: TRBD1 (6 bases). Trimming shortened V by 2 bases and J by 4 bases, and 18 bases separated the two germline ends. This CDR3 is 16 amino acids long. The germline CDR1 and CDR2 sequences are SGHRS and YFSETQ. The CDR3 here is CASSLGRDTASTEAFF. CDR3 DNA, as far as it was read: TGCGCCAGCAGCTTAGGCCGGGACACCGCGAGCACTGAA. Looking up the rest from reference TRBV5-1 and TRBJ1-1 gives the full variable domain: KAGVTQTPRYLIKTRGQQVTLSCSPISGHRSVSWYQQTPGQGLQFLFEYFSETQRNKGNFPGRFSGRQFSNSRSEMNVSTLELGDSALYLCASSLGRDTASTEAFFGQGTRLTVV.

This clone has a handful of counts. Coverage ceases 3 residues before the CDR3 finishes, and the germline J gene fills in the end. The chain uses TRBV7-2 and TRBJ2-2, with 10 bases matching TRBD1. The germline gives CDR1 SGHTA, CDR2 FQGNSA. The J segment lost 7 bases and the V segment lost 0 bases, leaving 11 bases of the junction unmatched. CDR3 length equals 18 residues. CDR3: CASSLASLTGQGVGELFF. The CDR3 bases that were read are TGTGCCAGCAGCTTAGCCAGCCTTACCGGACAGGGGGTCGGGGAG.

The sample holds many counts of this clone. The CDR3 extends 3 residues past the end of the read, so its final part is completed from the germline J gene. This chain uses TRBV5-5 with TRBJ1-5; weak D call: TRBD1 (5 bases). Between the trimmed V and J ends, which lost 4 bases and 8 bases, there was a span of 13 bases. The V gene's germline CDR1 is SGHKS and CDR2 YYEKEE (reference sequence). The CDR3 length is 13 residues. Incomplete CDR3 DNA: TGTGCCAGCAGCAGGGGCCCGGAGGAGCCC. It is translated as CASSRGPEEP. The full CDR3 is CASSRGPEEPQHF.

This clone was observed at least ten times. The covered CDR3 bases are TGCAGTGCTAGGGACAGGGGGTATTCACCC. Translating it yields CSARDRGYSP. The CDR3 reads in full as CSARDRGYSPLHF. The rearrangement links TRBV20-1 to TRBJ1-6; TRBD1 aligns across 10 bases. The sequenced fragment ends 3 residues before the CDR3 boundary, so the rest is inferred from the germline J gene. V trimming: 3 bases; J trimming: 8 bases; junction bases outside the gene matches: 1. CDR3 length equals 13 residues. Germline loops: CDR1 DFQATT, CDR2 SNEGSKA (reference sequence).

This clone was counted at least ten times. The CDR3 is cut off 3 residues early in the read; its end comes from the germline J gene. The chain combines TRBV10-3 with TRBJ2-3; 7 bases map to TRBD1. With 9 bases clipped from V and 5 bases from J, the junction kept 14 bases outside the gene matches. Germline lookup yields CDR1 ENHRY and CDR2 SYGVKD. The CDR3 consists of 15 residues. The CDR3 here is CAITAGTEVGDTQYF. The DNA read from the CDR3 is TGTGCCATAACGGCAGGGACAGAAGTAGGAGATACG.

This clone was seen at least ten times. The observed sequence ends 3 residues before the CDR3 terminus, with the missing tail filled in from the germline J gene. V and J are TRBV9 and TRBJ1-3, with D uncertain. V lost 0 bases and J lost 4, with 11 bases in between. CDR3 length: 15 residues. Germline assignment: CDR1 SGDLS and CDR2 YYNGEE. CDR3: CASSVAGQKGNTIYF. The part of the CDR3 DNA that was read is TGTGCCAGCAGCGTAGCTGGGCAGAAAGGAAACACC.

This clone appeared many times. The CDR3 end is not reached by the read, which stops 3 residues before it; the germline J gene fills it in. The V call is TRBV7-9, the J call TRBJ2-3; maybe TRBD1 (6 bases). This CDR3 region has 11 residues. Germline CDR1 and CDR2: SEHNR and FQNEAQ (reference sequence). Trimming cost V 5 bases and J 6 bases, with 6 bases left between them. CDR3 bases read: TGTGCCAGCAGCCAGGGGGATACG. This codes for CASSQGDT. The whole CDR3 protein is CASSQGDTQYF.

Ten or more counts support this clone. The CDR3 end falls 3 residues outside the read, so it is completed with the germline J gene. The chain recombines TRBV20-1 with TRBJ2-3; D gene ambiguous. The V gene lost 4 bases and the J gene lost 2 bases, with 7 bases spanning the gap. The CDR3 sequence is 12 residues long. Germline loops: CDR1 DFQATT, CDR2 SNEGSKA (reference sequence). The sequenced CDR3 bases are TGCAGTGCTATTGACACCACAGATACG. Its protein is CSAIDTTDT. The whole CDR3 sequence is CSAIDTTDTQYF.